This TCR beta chain was found in a study of CD8+ T cells in alopecia areata. cDNA serving as the sequencing template came from extracted, reverse transcribed RNA. The protocol was immunoSEQ multiplex PCR, while the TCRdb copy is restricted to in-frame clones and leaves out a portion. The table includes 150,000 or so clones, around 86% detected once. The CDR3 covers 15 residues. V dropped 0 bases and J dropped 7 bases, with 14 bases sitting between them. The germline V gene has CDR1 SGHRS and CDR2 YFSETQ. The receptor comes from a human donor with alopecia areata. Specimen: CD8+ T cells sorted from blood, collected at week 0. This rearrangement joins TRBV5-1 to TRBJ2-1; D possibly corresponds to TRBD1 (7 bases). The CDR3 nucleotides are TGCGCCAGCAGCTTGGGAGGGGGCGCGGGGAATGAGCAGTTCTTC. Its translation: CASSLGGGAGNEQFF.